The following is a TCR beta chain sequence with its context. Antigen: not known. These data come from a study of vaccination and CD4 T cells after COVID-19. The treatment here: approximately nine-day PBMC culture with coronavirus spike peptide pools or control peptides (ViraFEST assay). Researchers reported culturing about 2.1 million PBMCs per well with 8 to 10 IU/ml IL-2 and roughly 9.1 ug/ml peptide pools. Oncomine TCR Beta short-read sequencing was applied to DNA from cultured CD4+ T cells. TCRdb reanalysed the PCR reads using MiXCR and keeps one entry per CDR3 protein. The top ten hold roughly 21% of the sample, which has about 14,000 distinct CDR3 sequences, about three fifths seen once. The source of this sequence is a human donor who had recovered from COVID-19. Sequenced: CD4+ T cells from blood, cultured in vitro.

CDR3 sequence reads: CASSIGLAGGIETQYF. CDR3 DNA sequence: TGTGCCAGTAGTATAGGGCTAGCGGGAGGGATTGAGACCCAGTACTTC. The chain is built from TRBV19 and TRBJ2-5; 12 positions match TRBD2. The CDR3 sequence is 16 residues long. V was pared by 1 base and J by 5 bases, with 5 bases of the junction left unmatched. From germline, CDR1 is LNHDA and CDR2 SQIVND (reference sequence).